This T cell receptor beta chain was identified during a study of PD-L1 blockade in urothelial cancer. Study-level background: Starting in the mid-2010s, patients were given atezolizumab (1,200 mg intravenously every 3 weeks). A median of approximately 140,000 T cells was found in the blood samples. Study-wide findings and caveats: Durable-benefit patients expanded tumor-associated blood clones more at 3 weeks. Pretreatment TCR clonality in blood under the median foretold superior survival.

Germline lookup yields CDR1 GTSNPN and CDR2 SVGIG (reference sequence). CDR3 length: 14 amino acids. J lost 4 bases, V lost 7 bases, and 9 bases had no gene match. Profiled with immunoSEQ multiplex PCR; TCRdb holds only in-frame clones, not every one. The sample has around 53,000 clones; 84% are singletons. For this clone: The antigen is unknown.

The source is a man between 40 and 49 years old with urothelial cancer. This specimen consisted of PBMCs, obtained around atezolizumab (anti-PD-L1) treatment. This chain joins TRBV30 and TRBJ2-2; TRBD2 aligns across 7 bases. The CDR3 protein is CAFLAEIGTGELFF. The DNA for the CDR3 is TGTGCCTTCCTAGCGGAAATCGGCACCGGGGAGCTGTTTTTT.